These T cell receptor beta chains were read from a single sample in a study of shared clonotypes between healthy human individuals. The data were produced by immunoSEQ multiplex PCR, yet TCRdb's version contains in-frame clones alone and is incomplete. The sample lists roughly 400,000 clones, 96% occurring once. The sample taken for sequencing was memory CD8+ T cells sorted from blood. These receptors were taken from a man younger than 45 in good health. Both conserved end residues are part of each CDR3. A D gene is named only where the DNA matches it firmly. The size of a clone is reported for some rows only, either as once, few or many, or as a class for expanded clones.

>TRBV10-3|NA|NA|TRBJ1-2
CAISESQGHGYTF
TGTGCCATCAGTGAGTCGCAAGGGCATGGCTACACCTTC
>TRBV28|NA|NA|TRBJ2-5
CASSLSPGQETQYF
TGTGCCAGCAGTTTAAGTCCGGGACAAGAGACCCAGTACTTC
>TRBV2|NA|NA|TRBJ2-5
CASRNPQETQYF
TGTGCCAGCAGGAACCCTCAAGAGACCCAGTACTTC
>TRBV6-5|NA|NA|TRBJ2-7
CASSLGSQTYEQYF
TGTGCCAGCAGTTTAGGTTCCCAGACCTACGAGCAGTACTTC
>TRBV7-9|NA|TRBD2|TRBJ2-5
CASSTGLAGETQYF
TGTGCCAGCAGCACCGGACTAGCGGGAGAGACCCAGTACTTC
>TRBV5-1|NA|NA|TRBJ2-5
CASSLGPGQETQYF
TGCGCCAGCAGCTTGGGGCCAGGGCAAGAGACCCAGTACTTC
>TRBV27|NA|TRBD2|TRBJ2-7
CASSTRLAHEQYF
TGTGCCAGCAGTACCCGACTAGCCCACGAGCAGTACTTC
>TRBV28|NA|NA|TRBJ1-3
CASSFVGSGNTIYF
TGTGCCAGCAGTTTTGTGGGCTCCGGAAACACCATATATTTT
>TRBV19|NA|TRBD1|TRBJ2-1
CASSASGTGINEQFF
TGTGCCAGTAGTGCCTCCGGGACAGGGATCAATGAGCAGTTCTTC
>TRBV7-9|NA|NA|TRBJ2-3
CASSRGVPDTQYF
TGTGCCAGCAGCAGGGGGGTTCCAGATACGCAGTATTTT
>TRBV27|NA|TRBD2|TRBJ2-7
CASSLLAGSYEQYF
TGTGCCAGCAGTTTACTAGCGGGATCCTACGAGCAGTACTTC
>TRBV2|NA|TRBD2|TRBJ2-5
CASSVRGSRETQYF
TGTGCCAGCAGTGTTCGCGGGAGCCGGGAGACCCAGTACTTC
>TRBV5-1|NA|NA|TRBJ2-7
CASSLDGDYEQYF
TGCGCCAGCAGCTTGGACGGGGACTACGAGCAGTACTTC
>TRBV7-3|NA|TRBD1|TRBJ2-1
CASSLWAGGGYNEQFF
TGTGCCAGCAGCTTATGGGCAGGGGGCGGCTACAATGAGCAGTTCTTC
>TRBV11-1|NA|NA|TRBJ2-7
CASSYRGRGDPLEQYF
TGTGCCAGCAGCTACAGGGGGCGGGGGGATCCCCTCGAGCAGTACTTC
>TRBV9|NA|TRBD2|TRBJ2-7
CASSESGRSYEQYF
TGTGCCAGCAGCGAGAGCGGGAGGAGCTACGAGCAGTACTTC
>TRBV6-5|NA|NA|TRBJ1-2
CASQFGPGYGYTF
TGTGCCAGCCAATTTGGACCAGGATATGGCTACACCTTC
>TRBV28|NA|NA|TRBJ2-5
CASSLYRFQETQYF
TGTGCCAGCAGTTTGTACAGGTTCCAAGAGACCCAGTACTTC
>TRBV30|NA|NA|TRBJ2-2
CAWSIRQVASTGELFF
TGTGCCTGGAGCATTCGGCAGGTAGCGAGCACCGGGGAGCTGTTTTTT
>TRBV5-1|NA|NA|TRBJ2-1
CASSLDGEQFF
TGCGCCAGCAGCTTGGACGGTGAGCAGTTCTTC
>TRBV12-5|NA|NA|TRBJ1-2
CASGLQGGYTF
TGTGCTAGTGGTTTACAGGGTGGCTACACCTTC
>TRBV4-1|NA|TRBD2|TRBJ2-7
CASSQASGRALNYEQYF
TGCGCCAGCAGCCAAGCTAGCGGGAGGGCCCTAAACTACGAGCAGTACTTC
>TRBV7-9|NA|TRBD2|TRBJ2-1
CASSLASSGNNEQFF
TGTGCCAGCAGCTTAGCGTCTAGCGGGAACAATGAGCAGTTCTTC
>TRBV4-2|NA|TRBD2|TRBJ2-5
CASSHGLAKIQETQYF
TGTGCCAGCAGCCATGGACTAGCGAAGATTCAAGAGACCCAGTACTTC
>TRBV4-1|NA|NA|TRBJ2-2
CASSQEGILNTGELFF
TGCGCCAGCAGCCAAGAGGGGATTCTGAACACCGGGGAGCTGTTTTTT
>TRBV29-1|few|TRBD2|TRBJ2-3
CSWRGGRTDTQYF
TGCAGCTGGAGGGGCGGGAGAACAGATACGCAGTATTTT
>TRBV15|NA|NA|TRBJ1-2
CATSRDQGYGYTF
TGTGCCACCAGCAGAGATCAGGGATATGGCTACACCTTC
>TRBV28|NA|NA|TRBJ2-3
CASSRVGSSTDTQYF
TGTGCCAGCAGCCGTGTTGGGTCAAGCACAGATACGCAGTATTTT
>TRBV29-1|NA|TRBD1|TRBJ1-5
CSVGGTDGYQPQHF
TGCAGCGTGGGTGGGACAGACGGGTATCAGCCCCAGCATTTT
>TRBV4-1|once|TRBD2|TRBJ2-7
CASSQVGGGRPYEQYF
TGCGCCAGCAGCCAAGTTGGCGGCGGGAGGCCCTACGAGCAGTACTTC
>TRBV10-3|once|NA|TRBJ2-1
CAISESNEQFF
TGTGCCATCAGTGAGAGCAATGAGCAGTTCTTC
>TRBV7-2|NA|TRBD2|TRBJ2-5
CASRFFGLAVLQETQYF
TGTGCCAGCAGGTTTTTCGGACTAGCGGTCCTCCAAGAGACCCAGTACTTC
>TRBV12-2|once|NA|TRBJ2-1
CASRLAGLAGGVGYNEQFF
TGTGCAAGTCGCTTAGCAGGACTAGCGGGAGGCGTTGGGTACAATGAGCAGTTCTTC
>TRBV19|NA|NA|TRBJ2-2
CASSGTGELFF
TGTGCCAGTAGCGGGACCGGGGAGCTGTTTTTT
>TRBV10-3|NA|NA|TRBJ2-7
CAISSVGRNEQYF
TGTGCCATCAGTTCAGTGGGAAGGAACGAGCAGTACTTC
>TRBV6-5|NA|TRBD1|TRBJ1-4
CASSRGTGYEKLFF
TGTGCCAGCAGCCGAGGGACAGGGTACGAAAAACTGTTTTTT
>TRBV5-1|NA|NA|TRBJ2-3
CASSLASGPSTDTQYF
TGCGCCAGCAGCTTGGCCAGCGGGCCTAGCACAGATACGCAGTATTTT
>TRBV11-2|NA|TRBD2|TRBJ2-7
CASSTGLAYEQYF
TGTGCCAGCAGCACCGGACTAGCCTACGAGCAGTACTTC
>TRBV7-2|NA|NA|TRBJ2-3
CASSWSADTQYF
TGTGCCAGCAGCTGGAGCGCGGATACGCAGTATTTT
>TRBV7-2|NA|NA|TRBJ2-3
CASSSRRTDTQYF
TGTGCCAGCAGCTCGCGGCGCACAGATACGCAGTATTTT
>TRBV11-2|NA|NA|TRBJ1-2
CASSLVIGSGYGYTF
TGTGCCAGCAGCTTAGTAATAGGGTCCGGCTATGGCTACACCTTC
>TRBV7-2|NA|TRBD1|TRBJ2-5
CASSLAPGGRETQYF
TGTGCCAGCAGCTTAGCCCCAGGGGGACGGGAGACCCAGTACTTC
>TRBV5-4|once|NA|TRBJ2-3
CASSLGVGEGTDTQYF
TGTGCCAGCAGCTTGGGGGTCGGGGAGGGCACAGATACGCAGTATTTT
>TRBV10-3|NA|NA|TRBJ1-5
CAISESGHNQPQHF
TGTGCCATCAGTGAGTCGGGACACAATCAGCCCCAGCATTTT
>TRBV5-4|NA|TRBD2|TRBJ2-3
CASSSLLAGEGADTQYF
TGTGCCAGCAGCTCATTACTAGCGGGAGAAGGTGCAGATACGCAGTATTTT
>TRBV7-9|NA|NA|TRBJ2-2
CASPGVVGANTGELFF
TGTGCCAGTCCGGGGGTAGTCGGGGCGAACACCGGGGAGCTGTTTTTT
>TRBV7-9|NA|TRBD1|TRBJ1-2
CASSPGHRGDYGYTF
TGTGCCAGCAGCCCAGGACACAGGGGAGACTATGGCTACACCTTC
>TRBV28|NA|NA|TRBJ2-1
CASSSGYRGLGFF
TGTGCCAGCAGTTCCGGGTACCGGGGTTTAGGGTTCTTC
>TRBV9|NA|NA|TRBJ1-1
CASSDADHYTEAFF
TGTGCCAGCAGCGACGCCGACCACTACACTGAAGCTTTCTTT
>TRBV5-6|NA|TRBD1|TRBJ2-3
CASTGGADTQYF
TGTGCCAGTACAGGGGGCGCAGATACGCAGTATTTT
>TRBV6-5|NA|NA|TRBJ1-3
CASSYSPTGSGNTIYF
TGTGCCAGCAGTTACTCCCCGACAGGCTCTGGAAACACCATATATTTT
>TRBV4-1|NA|NA|TRBJ2-7
CASSQDGGEQYF
TGCGCCAGCAGCCAAGATGGAGGAGAGCAGTACTTC
>TRBV5-4|NA|NA|TRBJ2-6
CASSTQTGFLSGANVLTF
TGTGCCAGCAGCACTCAGACAGGATTCCTCTCTGGGGCCAACGTCCTGACTTTC
>TRBV15|NA|NA|TRBJ2-3
CATRGLADTQYF
TGTGCCACCAGAGGGCTAGCAGATACGCAGTATTTT
>TRBV5-8|NA|NA|TRBJ2-3
CASSLAPLDTQYF
TGTGCCAGCAGCTTGGCCCCGTTAGATACGCAGTATTTT
>TRBV7-5|NA|NA|TRBJ2-7
CAIRTFRWQYF
TGTGCCATCAGGACCTTTAGGTGGCAGTACTTC
>TRBV18|NA|NA|TRBJ1-1
CASSPSTANTEAFF
TGTGCCAGCTCACCAAGCACGGCGAACACTGAAGCTTTCTTT
>TRBV4-2|NA|TRBD2|TRBJ2-5
CASSYDTSGRGETQYF
TGTGCCAGCAGCTACGATACTAGCGGGAGGGGCGAGACCCAGTACTTC
>TRBV4-1|NA|TRBD2|TRBJ2-1
CASSLAGGGNEQFF
TGCGCCAGCAGCTTAGCGGGAGGCGGCAATGAGCAGTTCTTC